The 8 T cell receptor beta chains below come from one sample, sequenced in a study of blood T cell repertoires in COVID-19. Repertoires were generated with immunoSEQ multiplex PCR, while TCRdb's copy carries only in-frame clones and drops some. The sample shows around 97,000 clones, about 88% of them seen only once. Specimen: peripheral blood. Receptors were obtained from a human donor in a cohort sampled during active COVID-19.

The chain employs TRBV28 and TRBJ2-6; TRBD1 aligns across 8 bases. The CDR3 sequence is 17 residues long. The V segment lost 2 bases and the J segment 0 bases; nucleotides outside the gene matches: 3. Looked up from germline, CDR1 is MDHEN and CDR2 is SYDVKM. CDR3 nucleotides: TGTGCCAGCAGTTTAACAGGGGGTAGCTCTGGGGCCAACGTCCTGACTTTC. Protein product: CASSLTGGSSGANVLTF.

This clone was detected once. The CDR3 nucleotides read TGTGCCAGCAGTTTATTCGCGGGCCCCACCTACGAGCAGTACTTC. Amino acids: CASSLFAGPTYEQYF. The rearrangement uses TRBV28 and TRBJ2-7; a possible D gene is TRBD2 (5 bases). The germline gives CDR1 MDHEN, CDR2 SYDVKM. V was trimmed by 1 base and J by 2 bases, leaving 12 bases between them. This CDR3 is 15 amino acids long.

The table lists this clone with a count of one. V and J are TRBV18 and TRBJ2-2, with TRBD2 as a possible D gene (5 bases). Germline lookup yields CDR1 KGHSH and CDR2 LQKENI. The V end lost 0 bases, the J end lost 0 bases, and 11 bases lay between the germline ends. The CDR3 loop spans 17 amino acids. For the CDR3, the DNA is TGTGCCAGCTCACCACCGACTGGGAGATCGAACACCGGGGAGCTGTTTTTT. Protein product: CASSPPTGRSNTGELFF.

The chain's CDR3 is CASSSQVVEKLFF. The DNA for the CDR3 is TGTGCCAGCAGCTCCCAGGTGGTTGAAAAACTGTTTTTT. The chain links TRBV7-2 to TRBJ1-4; D is undetermined. This CDR3 has 13 amino acids. The germline V gene encodes CDR1 SGHTA and CDR2 FQGNSA. Trimming removed 4 bases at V and 7 bases at J, with 10 bases between.

This chain links TRBV9 with TRBJ1-3; D call uncertain. V was clipped by 10 bases and J by 4 bases, with 15 bases between them. Per the germline V gene, CDR1 is SGDLS and CDR2 is YYNGEE. This CDR3 spans 13 amino acids. CDR3 loop: CASAGSSGNTIYF. CDR3 coding DNA: TGTGCCTCCGCCGGTTCTTCAGGAAACACCATATATTTT.

This chain joins TRBV6-5 and TRBJ2-7; 12 nucleotides align to TRBD2. The CDR3 sequence is 15 residues long. V was pared by 6 bases and J by 3 bases, with 6 bases of the junction left unmatched. Germline CDR1 reads MNHEY; CDR2 reads SVGAGI. CDR3 DNA sequence: TGTGCCAGCAGGACTAGCGGGGGCCACTTCTACGAGCAGTACTTC. Translated, it gives CASRTSGGHFYEQYF.

V gene TRBV4-2 combines with J gene TRBJ1-5; tentative D call: TRBD1 (5 bases). From germline, CDR1 is LGHNA and CDR2 YNFKEQ. The V gene lost 3 bases and the J gene lost 4 bases, with 10 bases spanning the gap. CDR3 size: 14 residues. Here the CDR3 reads CASSQRDYNQPQHF. DNA of the CDR3: TGTGCCAGCAGCCAGCGGGACTATAATCAGCCCCAGCATTTT.

This chain joins TRBV6-5 and TRBJ1-2; D gene ambiguous. The CDR3 consists of 12 residues. V shed 5 bases and J shed 9 bases, with 13 bases lying between them. Germline-derived CDR1 and CDR2 are MNHEY and SVGAGI. CDR3 in DNA: TGTGCCAGCAGTCGAGATCTGGTTAGCTACACCTTC. Encoded protein: CASSRDLVSYTF.